Listed below are T cell receptor beta chains from one sample, sequenced in a study of blood T cell repertoires in COVID-19. Repertoires were generated with immunoSEQ multiplex PCR, while TCRdb's copy carries only in-frame clones and drops some. The repertoire holds some 230,000 clones, with more than 80% as singletons. Source material: PBMCs or T cells enriched from blood (not recorded which). All receptors derive from a young woman in a cohort exposed to, infected with or recovered from COVID-19 (not recorded which). Both conserved end residues are part of each CDR3. The order of the fields is D gene, clone size, V gene, J gene, CDR3 DNA, CDR3 protein. D genes are given only for firm matches. Some rows have no size entry. The others give once, few or many, or a class for an expanded clone.

-	-	TRBV13	TRBJ2-6	TGTGCCAGCAGCCCGGACACCTCTGGGGCCAACGTCCTGACTTTC	CASSPDTSGANVLTF
-	-	TRBV10-1	TRBJ1-1	TGCGCCAGCAGTGAGTCCGTGAACACTGAAGCTTTCTTT	CASSESVNTEAFF
TRBD2	-	TRBV11-3	TRBJ2-1	TGTGCCAGCAGCCTCACTAGCGGCAACAATGAGCAGTTCTTC	CASSLTSGNNEQFF
-	-	TRBV6-4	TRBJ1-6	TGTGCCAGCTCGTCCAGGGTTGGGATTTCACCCCTCCACTTT	CASSSRVGISPLHF
-	-	TRBV25-1	TRBJ2-5	TGTGCCAGCAGTGTACAAGAGACCCAGTACTTC	CASSVQETQYF
TRBD1	-	TRBV9	TRBJ1-3	TGTGCCAGCAGACCAGGGGGGAGCGGAAACACCATATATTTT	CASRPGGSGNTIYF
TRBD2	-	TRBV6-5	TRBJ2-7	TGTGCCAGCAGCCAGGGAGGGCGCCTCGTCTACGAGCAGTACTTC	CASSQGGRLVYEQYF
TRBD1	once	TRBV6-5	TRBJ1-1	TGTGCCAGCAGCTTGTACAGGGGAACTGAAGCTTTCTTT	CASSLYRGTEAFF
TRBD2	-	TRBV5-1	TRBJ2-1	TGCGCCAGCAGCCGATTTGATACTAGCGGGAGATACAATGAGCAGTTCTTC	CASSRFDTSGRYNEQFF
TRBD2	-	TRBV9	TRBJ2-1	TGTGCCAGCAGCTTATCCGGGACTACCTTCAATGAGCAGTTCTTC	CASSLSGTTFNEQFF
-	-	TRBV7-9	TRBJ2-3	TGTGCCAGCAGCTTTATCACAGATACGCAGTATTTT	CASSFITDTQYF
TRBD1	-	TRBV29-1	TRBJ2-7	TGCAGCGTTGAAGGGGACAGCGCCTACGAGCAGTACTTC	CSVEGDSAYEQYF
-	few	TRBV11-2	TRBJ1-1	TGTGCCAGCAGCTTATCTTTATCGGGCACTGAAGCTTTCTTT	CASSLSLSGTEAFF
-	-	TRBV2	TRBJ1-4	TGTGCCAGCAGTGATCTCGGGAGAGTGTATGAAAAACTGTTTTTT	CASSDLGRVYEKLFF
TRBD1	-	TRBV6-5	TRBJ2-7	TGTGCCGTACAACACGACAGGGCGAGAGAGCAGTACTTC	CAVQHDRAREQYF
-	once	TRBV19	TRBJ1-4	TGTGCCAGTAGATTACCGGGACAAGGTAATGAAAAACTGTTTTTT	CASRLPGQGNEKLFF
TRBD1	-	TRBV2	TRBJ2-4	TGTGCCAGCAGTGATAGAGAGGGGGCAAACTACAGGCTAGCCAAAAACATTCAGTACTTC	CASSDREGANYRLAKNIQYF
-	-	TRBV11-2	TRBJ2-7	TGTGCCAGCAGCTTGAACAGCCCCTACGAGCAGTACTTC	CASSLNSPYEQYF
TRBD1	-	TRBV2	TRBJ1-5	TGTGCCAGCAGTGATTCGGGGACAGGGGTTAACAATCAGCCCCAGCATTTT	CASSDSGTGVNNQPQHF
-	-	TRBV28	TRBJ1-5	TGTGCCAGCAGTTTAACGGGAAACAATCAGCCCCAGCATTTT	CASSLTGNNQPQHF
-	-	TRBV6-5	TRBJ2-7	TGTGCCAGCACCCCTCAGGGCGGCGTTATCTACGAGCAGTACTTC	CASTPQGGVIYEQYF
-	-	TRBV19	TRBJ1-2	TGTGCCAGTAAGGGGCCACTTCATGGCTACACCTTC	CASKGPLHGYTF
-	-	TRBV14	TRBJ2-7	TGTGCCAGCAGCCCCGCAGACAAGACCTACGAGCAGTACTTC	CASSPADKTYEQYF
TRBD1	-	TRBV7-3	TRBJ1-6	TGTGCCAGCAGCTCACAGACAGGGGCTGGATCACCCCTCCACTTT	CASSSQTGAGSPLHF
-	-	TRBV7-2	TRBJ1-1	TGTGCCAGCAGCTTCTCAGTGAACACTGAAGCTTTCTTT	CASSFSVNTEAFF
-	-	TRBV27	TRBJ1-5	TGTGCCAGCAGTTTACGAGGTTTCAGCAATCAGCCCCAGCATTTT	CASSLRGFSNQPQHF
TRBD1	-	TRBV27	TRBJ2-7	TGTGCCAGCAGTTTAAGGGACAGGGGCTACGAGCAGTACTTC	CASSLRDRGYEQYF
-	-	TRBV28	TRBJ1-3	TGTGCCAGCAGTTTAGACACCACGGCTGGAAACACCATATATTTT	CASSLDTTAGNTIYF
TRBD1	-	TRBV19	TRBJ1-5	TGTGCCAGTAGTGGTTTTCTGACAGGGGGAAATCAGCCCCAGCATTTT	CASSGFLTGGNQPQHF
-	-	TRBV5-6	TRBJ2-2	TGTGCCAGCAGCTTGTTAACAGGTTCCGGGGAGCTGTTTTTT	CASSLLTGSGELFF
-	-	TRBV10-1	TRBJ2-7	TGCGCCAGCAGTGAGGGCAGCGCCTACGAGCAGTACTTC	CASSEGSAYEQYF
-	-	TRBV18	TRBJ1-5	TGTGCCAGCTCACCGACAGGTCTAAAGCAGCCCCAGCATTTT	CASSPTGLKQPQHF
-	-	TRBV7-8	TRBJ2-7	TGTGCCAGCAGCTTAGCGGTGGCGGGGAATCCCGAGCAGTACTTC	CASSLAVAGNPEQYF
TRBD1	-	TRBV28	TRBJ1-2	TGTGCCAGCAGTTTAGGACAGGAGATCTATGGCTACACCTTC	CASSLGQEIYGYTF
TRBD1	-	TRBV15	TRBJ2-3	TGTGCCACGAACAGGGGGCAAGCAGATACGCAGTATTTT	CATNRGQADTQYF
TRBD1	few	TRBV24-1	TRBJ1-2	TGTGCCACCAGTGATTCCGGGGACAGACCCGGTGGGGACTATGGCTACACCTTC	CATSDSGDRPGGDYGYTF
-	-	TRBV3-1/TRBV3-2	TRBJ1-1	TGTGCCAGCAGCCTGGCGGGGAGGGAGACTGAAGCTTTCTTT	CASSLAGRETEAFF
-	-	TRBV6-5	TRBJ2-5	TGTGCCAGCAGTTACGGGGTAGCGGCCCCCAGAGAGACCCAGTACTTC	CASSYGVAAPRETQYF
TRBD2	-	TRBV5-6	TRBJ2-3	TGTGCCAGCAGCGCTAGCGGGGGGGCTATGACAGATACGCAGTATTTT	CASSASGGAMTDTQYF
-	few	TRBV2	TRBJ1-2	TGTGCCAGCAGTGAAGAACAGTCGGGCTACACCTTC	CASSEEQSGYTF
-	-	TRBV5-1	TRBJ1-3	TGCGCCAGCAGCTTGGCAGGGCCTGGAAACACCATATATTTT	CASSLAGPGNTIYF
-	-	TRBV7-2	TRBJ1-1	TGTGCCAGCAGCTTAGCGGGGGCCGGGTCTGAAGCTTTCTTT	CASSLAGAGSEAFF
-	-	TRBV28	TRBJ1-2	TGTGCCAGCAAGGCCGGAGCTGATTATGGCTACACCTTC	CASKAGADYGYTF
-	-	TRBV6-2/TRBV6-3	TRBJ1-1	TGTGCCAGCAGTTTACGGGAGAGCACTGAAGCTTTCTTT	CASSLRESTEAFF